The 18 T cell receptor beta chains in this list originate from one sample, sequenced in a study of PD-L1 blockade in urothelial cancer. Sequencing was performed with immunoSEQ multiplex PCR; in TCRdb, only in-frame clones are kept and a portion is missing. This sample has tens of thousands of clones, with roughly 84% found just once. Time point reported: pretreatment peripheral blood. The sample was PBMCs, taken around atezolizumab (anti-PD-L1) treatment. The receptors were sampled from a man aged 55 to 70 with urothelial cancer.

The gene calls are TRBV7-8 and TRBJ2-6, with TRBD1 matching 9 bases. Trimming removed 0 bases from V and 6 bases from J; junction bases left unmatched: 3. This CDR3 comprises 16 residues. In germline, CDR1 is SGHVS, CDR2 FQNEAQ. In nucleotides, the CDR3 is TGTGCCAGCAGCTTAGCAAGGACAGGGGTGGCCAACGTCCTGACTTTC. It yields the protein CASSLARTGVANVLTF.

The chain carries TRBV18 and TRBJ2-7, with 9 bases identical to TRBD1. Germline assignment: CDR1 KGHSH and CDR2 LQKENI. J was trimmed by 1 base and V by 3 bases; bases with no gene match: 10. This CDR3 comprises 17 residues. DNA of the CDR3: TGTGCCAGCTCACCGCCTTCCGGGACAGGGAATTCCTACGAGCAGTACTTC. This codes for CASSPPSGTGNSYEQYF.

This rearrangement joins TRBV5-1 to TRBJ2-3, with D perhaps TRBD2 (6 bases). Germline assignment: CDR1 SGHRS and CDR2 YFSETQ. The CDR3 totals 14 residues. V lost 4 bases to trimming and J lost 2 bases, with 11 bases between them. CDR3 sequence reads: CASSTGTFTDTQYF. Here the CDR3 DNA reads TGCGCCAGCAGCACCGGGACTTTCACAGATACGCAGTATTTT. The whole variable domain, filled in from reference TRBV5-1 and TRBJ2-3, reads KAGVTQTPRYLIKTRGQQVTLSCSPISGHRSVSWYQQTPGQGLQFLFEYFSETQRNKGNFPGRFSGRQFSNSRSEMNVSTLELGDSALYLCASSTGTFTDTQYFGPGTRLTVL.

A single count supports this clone. The J gene is TRBJ1-2, the V gene TRBV29-1, with 8 bases matching TRBD1. CDR3 size: 13 residues. Germline V gene lookup returns CDR1 SQVTM and CDR2 ANQGSEA. Germline trimming cut 4 bases from V and 4 bases from J; bases unmatched to any gene: 5. CDR3 DNA: TGCAGCGTTGGACAGGGGAACACCTATGGCTACACCTTC. Protein: CSVGQGNTYGYTF.

This chain joins TRBV15 and TRBJ2-1; 7 bases are shared with TRBD2. Germline V gene sequence: CDR1 LNHNV, CDR2 YYDKDF (reference sequence). Germline trimming cut 3 bases from V and 7 bases from J; bases unmatched to any gene: 12. This CDR3 has 16 residues. CDR3 nucleotide sequence: TGTGCCACCAGCAGTCTGACTAGCTCGCGTGTGAATGAGCAGTTCTTC. Translating gives CATSSLTSSRVNEQFF.

This clone was recorded only once. V usage is TRBV28 and J usage is TRBJ2-4; 7 bases align to TRBD1. This CDR3 comprises 14 residues. Germline CDR1 is MDHEN and CDR2 is SYDVKM. V shed 6 bases and J 8 bases; nucleotides not matched to a gene: 10. CDR3 protein: CASRARGKGDIQYF. For the CDR3, the DNA is TGTGCCAGCAGGGCCAGGGGGAAGGGGGACATTCAGTACTTC.

The chain recombines TRBV30 with TRBJ1-6; D not resolved. The CDR3 extends over 15 amino acids. Germline V CDR1 and CDR2: GTSNPN, SVGIG (reference sequence). V was trimmed by 5 bases and J by 8 bases, leaving 19 bases between them. In DNA form, the CDR3 reads TGTGCCTGGGGCCCAGCTCGGCCCGGGGATTCACCCCTCCACTTT. It codes for CAWGPARPGDSPLHF.

Ten or more counts support this clone. The rearrangement joins TRBV15 to TRBJ1-5, with D perhaps TRBD1 (5 bases). Germline loops: CDR1 LNHNV, CDR2 YYDKDF (reference sequence). CDR3 size: 15 residues. V gave up 0 bases and J gave up 6 bases, with 12 bases separating them. The CDR3 coding sequence is TGTGCCACCAGCAGAGATTTCGGGGGAAGTCAGCCCCAGCATTTT. Translating gives CATSRDFGGSQPQHF.

This rearrangement joins TRBV5-1 to TRBJ2-5; possibly TRBD2 for D (6 bases). Trimming stripped 4 bases from V and 2 bases from J, with 12 bases between. Germline CDR1 reads SGHRS; CDR2 reads YFSETQ. CDR3 length: 14 amino acids. The CDR3 DNA reads as TGCGCCAGCAGCAACCCCGGGACTCAAGAGACCCAGTACTTC. It encodes CASSNPGTQETQYF.

V usage is TRBV10-2 and J usage is TRBJ2-7; a possible D gene is TRBD1 (7 bases). The ends were cut back, 4 bases at V and 5 bases at J, with 12 bases in the middle. The CDR3 runs to 13 residues. The germline V gene encodes CDR1 WSHSY and CDR2 SAAADI. The chain's CDR3 is CASSGQGGNEQYF. The CDR3 nucleotides are TGCGCCAGCAGTGGGCAGGGGGGCAACGAGCAGTACTTC.

This clone appeared once. This chain links TRBV10-3 with TRBJ2-2; D unclear. Trimming shortened V by 6 bases and J by 5 bases, and 7 bases separated the two germline ends. The length of the CDR3 is 12 residues. CDR1 and CDR2 from the germline V gene are ENHRY and SYGVKD. The CDR3 DNA sequence: TGTGCCATCAGGCCCGGGACCGGGGAGCTGTTTTTT. This gives the protein CAIRPGTGELFF.

The chain is built from TRBV7-8 and TRBJ2-7, with D possibly being TRBD2 (6 bases). V shed 1 base and J shed 3 bases, with 13 bases lying between them. CDR3 length: 15 amino acids. Looked up from germline, CDR1 is SGHVS and CDR2 is FQNEAQ. CDR3 protein: CASSLEGGNFYEQYF. The DNA of the CDR3 is TGTGCCAGCAGCTTAGAAGGCGGGAATTTCTACGAGCAGTACTTC.

This sequence joins TRBV2 and TRBJ1-5; no clear D gene. The germline V gene encodes CDR1 SNHLY and CDR2 FYNNEI. The CDR3 is 13 residues long. Trimming took 3 bases from V and 6 from J, leaving 9 bases between them. CDR3 residues: CASSDGIAQPQHF. The CDR3 DNA sequence: TGTGCCAGCAGTGACGGGATTGCTCAGCCCCAGCATTTT.

The chain combines TRBV18 with TRBJ2-3; a possible D gene is TRBD2 (5 bases). V shed 5 bases and J shed 2 bases, with 14 bases lying between them. This CDR3 region has 15 residues. Germline V CDR1 and CDR2: KGHSH, LQKENI. The CDR3 sequence: CASSYGREHTDTQYF. The CDR3 nucleotides read TGTGCCAGCTCATATGGTAGGGAGCACACAGATACGCAGTATTTT.

This sequence joins TRBV7-8 and TRBJ2-7; 10 bases map to TRBD1. Germline V CDR1 and CDR2: SGHVS, FQNEAQ. J lost 3 bases, V lost 5 bases, and 10 bases had no gene match. This CDR3 has 16 amino acids. Written as DNA, the CDR3 is TGTGCCAGCAGCCATAGGGGTGACAGGGGGCTCTACGAGCAGTACTTC. The encoded protein is CASSHRGDRGLYEQYF.

The rearrangement joins TRBV7-2 to TRBJ2-3; TRBD2 matches 13 bases. The V segment lost 1 base and the J segment 8 bases; nucleotides outside the gene matches: 3. This CDR3 region has 15 residues. The germline CDR1 and CDR2 sequences are SGHTA and FQGNSA. This chain's CDR3 is CASSLVLAGGGTQYF. The CDR3 DNA reads as TGTGCCAGCAGCTTAGTACTAGCGGGAGGGGGTACGCAGTATTTT.

The chain employs TRBV6-1 and TRBJ1-2, with TRBD1 matching over 9 bases. Germline V lookup: CDR1 MNHNS, CDR2 SASEGT. The length of the CDR3 is 14 residues. Losses at the gene ends were 8 bases for V and 0 bases for J; bases not matched to a gene: 4. The CDR3 DNA follows: TGTGCCAGCTCAAGGGACAGGGCTAACTATGGCTACACCTTC. Translating gives CASSRDRANYGYTF.

The CDR3 loop reads CASSQDGAGSSYNEQFF. The CDR3 bases are TGCGCCAGCAGCCAAGATGGGGCGGGGAGCTCCTACAATGAGCAGTTCTTC. The V and J genes are TRBV4-1 and TRBJ2-1; TRBD2 might be the D (6 bases). Trimming took off 0 bases at V and 0 bases at J, with 12 bases between the two ends. Germline loops: CDR1 MGHRA, CDR2 YSYEKL. CDR3 length equals 17 residues.